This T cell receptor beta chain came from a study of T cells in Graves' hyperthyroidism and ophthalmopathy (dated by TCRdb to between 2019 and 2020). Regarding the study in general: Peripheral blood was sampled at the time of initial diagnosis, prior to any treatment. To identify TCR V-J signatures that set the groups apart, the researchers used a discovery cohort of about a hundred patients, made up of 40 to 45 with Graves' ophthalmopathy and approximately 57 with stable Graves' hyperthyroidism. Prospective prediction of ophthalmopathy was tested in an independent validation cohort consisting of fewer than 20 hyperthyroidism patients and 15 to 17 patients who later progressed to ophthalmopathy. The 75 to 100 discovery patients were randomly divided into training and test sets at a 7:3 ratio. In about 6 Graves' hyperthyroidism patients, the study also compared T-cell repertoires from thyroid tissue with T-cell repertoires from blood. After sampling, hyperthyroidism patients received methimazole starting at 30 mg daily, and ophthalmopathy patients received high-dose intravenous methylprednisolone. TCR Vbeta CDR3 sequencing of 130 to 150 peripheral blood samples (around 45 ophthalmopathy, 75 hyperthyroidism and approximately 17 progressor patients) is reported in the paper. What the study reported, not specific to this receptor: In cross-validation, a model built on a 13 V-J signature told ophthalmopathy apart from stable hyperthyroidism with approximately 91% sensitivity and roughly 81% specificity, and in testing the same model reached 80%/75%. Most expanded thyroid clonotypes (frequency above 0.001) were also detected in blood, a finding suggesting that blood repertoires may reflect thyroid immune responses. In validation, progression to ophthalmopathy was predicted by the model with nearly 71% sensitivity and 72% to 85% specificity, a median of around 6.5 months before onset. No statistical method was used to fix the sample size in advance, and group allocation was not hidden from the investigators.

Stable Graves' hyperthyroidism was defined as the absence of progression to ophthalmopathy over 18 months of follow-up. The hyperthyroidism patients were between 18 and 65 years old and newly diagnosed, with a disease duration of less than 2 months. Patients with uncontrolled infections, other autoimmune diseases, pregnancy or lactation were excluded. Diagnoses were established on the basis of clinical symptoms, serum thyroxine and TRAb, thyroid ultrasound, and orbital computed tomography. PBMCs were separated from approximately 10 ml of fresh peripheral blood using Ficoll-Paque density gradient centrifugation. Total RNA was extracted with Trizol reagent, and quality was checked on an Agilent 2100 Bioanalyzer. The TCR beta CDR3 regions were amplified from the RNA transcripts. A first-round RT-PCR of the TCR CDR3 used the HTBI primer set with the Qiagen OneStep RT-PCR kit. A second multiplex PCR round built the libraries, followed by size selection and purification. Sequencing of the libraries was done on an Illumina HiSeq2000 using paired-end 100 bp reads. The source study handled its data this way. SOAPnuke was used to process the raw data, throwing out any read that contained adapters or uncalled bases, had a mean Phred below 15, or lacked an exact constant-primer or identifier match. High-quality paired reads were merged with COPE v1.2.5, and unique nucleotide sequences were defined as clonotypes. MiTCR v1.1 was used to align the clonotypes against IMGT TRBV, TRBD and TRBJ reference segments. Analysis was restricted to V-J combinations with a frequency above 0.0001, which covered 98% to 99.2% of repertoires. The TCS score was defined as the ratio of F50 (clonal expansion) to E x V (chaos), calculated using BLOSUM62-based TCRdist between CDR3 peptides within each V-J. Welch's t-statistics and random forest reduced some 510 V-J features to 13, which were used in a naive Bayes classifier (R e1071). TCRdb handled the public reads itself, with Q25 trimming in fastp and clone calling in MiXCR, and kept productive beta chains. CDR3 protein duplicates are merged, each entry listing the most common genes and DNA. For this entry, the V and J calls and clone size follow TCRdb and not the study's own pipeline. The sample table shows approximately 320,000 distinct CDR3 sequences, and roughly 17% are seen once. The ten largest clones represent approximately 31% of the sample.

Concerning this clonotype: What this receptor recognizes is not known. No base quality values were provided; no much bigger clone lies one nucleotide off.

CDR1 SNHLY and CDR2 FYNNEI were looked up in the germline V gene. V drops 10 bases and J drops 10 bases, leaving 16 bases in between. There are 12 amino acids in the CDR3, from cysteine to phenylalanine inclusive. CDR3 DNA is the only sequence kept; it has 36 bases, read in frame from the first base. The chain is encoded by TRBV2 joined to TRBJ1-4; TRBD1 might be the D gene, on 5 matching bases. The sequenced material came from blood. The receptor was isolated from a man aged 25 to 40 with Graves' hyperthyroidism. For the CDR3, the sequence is CATGTMGGKLFF. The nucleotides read TGTGCCACCGGGACCATGGGAGGAAAACTGTTTTTT.